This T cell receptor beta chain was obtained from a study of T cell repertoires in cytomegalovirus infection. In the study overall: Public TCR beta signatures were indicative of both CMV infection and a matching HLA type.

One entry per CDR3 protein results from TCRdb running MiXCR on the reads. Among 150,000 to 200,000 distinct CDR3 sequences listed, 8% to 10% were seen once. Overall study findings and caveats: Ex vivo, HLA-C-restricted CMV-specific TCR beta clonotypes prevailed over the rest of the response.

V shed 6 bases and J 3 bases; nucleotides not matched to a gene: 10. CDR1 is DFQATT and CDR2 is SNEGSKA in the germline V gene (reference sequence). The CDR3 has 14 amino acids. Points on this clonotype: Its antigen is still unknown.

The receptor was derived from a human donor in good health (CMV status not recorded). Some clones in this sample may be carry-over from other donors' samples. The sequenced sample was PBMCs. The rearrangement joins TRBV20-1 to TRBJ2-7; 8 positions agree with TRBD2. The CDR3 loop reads CSAALPGLDYEQYF. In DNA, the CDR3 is TGCAGTGCCGCCCTCCCGGGACTAGACTACGAGCAGTACTTC.